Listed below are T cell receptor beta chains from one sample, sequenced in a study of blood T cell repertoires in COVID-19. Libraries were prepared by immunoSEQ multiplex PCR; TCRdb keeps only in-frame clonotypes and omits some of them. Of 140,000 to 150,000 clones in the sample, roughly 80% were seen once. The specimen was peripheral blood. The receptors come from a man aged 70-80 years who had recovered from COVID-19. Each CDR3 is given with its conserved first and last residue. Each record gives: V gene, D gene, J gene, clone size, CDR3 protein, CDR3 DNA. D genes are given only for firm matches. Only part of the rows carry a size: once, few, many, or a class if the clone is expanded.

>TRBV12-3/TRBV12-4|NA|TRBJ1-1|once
CASRLGASEAFF
TGTGCCAGCAGGCTGGGGGCTTCCGAAGCTTTCTTT
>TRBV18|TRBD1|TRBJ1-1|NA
CASSPTGTGAWAAFF
TGTGCCAGCTCTCCGACCGGGACAGGGGCATGGGCGGCTTTCTTT
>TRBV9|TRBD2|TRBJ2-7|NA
CASSPELSGIYEQYF
TGTGCCAGCAGCCCCGAACTTAGCGGGATCTACGAGCAGTACTTC
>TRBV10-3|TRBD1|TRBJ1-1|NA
CASWTGGWDTEAFF
TGTGCCTCCTGGACAGGGGGCTGGGACACTGAAGCTTTCTTT
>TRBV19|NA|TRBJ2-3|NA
CASSIGSSAKADTQYF
TGTGCCAGTAGTATAGGGTCTAGCGCCAAGGCAGATACGCAGTATTTT
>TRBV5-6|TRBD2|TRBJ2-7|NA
CASSSDGGRYWEQYF
TGTGCCAGCAGCTCGGACGGGGGGAGGTATTGGGAGCAGTACTTC
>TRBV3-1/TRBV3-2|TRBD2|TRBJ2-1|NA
CASSQAGLAGQHNEQFF
TGTGCCAGCAGCCAAGCGGGACTAGCGGGACAGCACAATGAGCAGTTCTTC
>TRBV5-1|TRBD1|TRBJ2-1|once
CASSLQGVQYWYEQFF
TGCGCCAGCAGCTTGCAGGGGGTTCAGTATTGGTATGAGCAGTTCTTC
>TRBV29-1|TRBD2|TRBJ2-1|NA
CSVAGLAGNNEQFF
TGCAGCGTCGCTGGACTAGCGGGGAACAATGAGCAGTTCTTC
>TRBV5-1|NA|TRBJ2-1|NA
CASSLQGNEQFF
TGCGCCAGCAGCTTGCAGGGAAATGAGCAGTTCTTC
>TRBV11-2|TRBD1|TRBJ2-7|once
CASSSRDRSYEQYF
TGTGCCAGCAGCTCCCGGGACAGGTCCTACGAGCAGTACTTC
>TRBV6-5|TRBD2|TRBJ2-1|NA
CASRQRGSYNEQFF
TGTGCCAGCAGGCAGCGGGGCTCCTACAATGAGCAGTTCTTC
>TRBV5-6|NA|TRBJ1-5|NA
CASSLGSGGGTNQPQHF
TGTGCCAGCAGCTTGGGGTCGGGAGGGGGTACGAATCAGCCCCAGCATTTT
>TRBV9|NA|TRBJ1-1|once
CASSVLAHTEAFF
TGTGCCAGCAGCGTATTGGCCCACACTGAAGCTTTCTTT
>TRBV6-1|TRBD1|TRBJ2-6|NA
CASSERRTGGSGANVLTF
TGTGCCAGCAGTGAAAGGAGGACAGGGGGCTCTGGGGCCAACGTCCTGACTTTC
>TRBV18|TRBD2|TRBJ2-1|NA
CASSPASGRWYNEQFF
TGTGCCAGCTCACCTGCTAGCGGGAGATGGTACAATGAGCAGTTCTTC
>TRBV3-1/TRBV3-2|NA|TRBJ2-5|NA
CASSQDELAQYF
TGTGCCAGCAGCCAAGATGAGCTAGCCCAGTACTTC
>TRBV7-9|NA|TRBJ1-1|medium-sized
CASSFGGYTEAFF
TGTGCCAGCAGCTTCGGGGGGTACACTGAAGCTTTCTTT
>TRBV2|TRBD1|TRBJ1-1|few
CASNGRSDRGSEAFF
TGTGCCAGCAACGGCCGTTCGGACAGGGGCTCTGAAGCTTTCTTT
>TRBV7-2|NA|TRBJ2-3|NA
CASSAHQTRDTQYF
TGTGCCAGCAGCGCCCACCAAACGAGAGATACGCAGTATTTT
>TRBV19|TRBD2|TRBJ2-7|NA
CASSRTSGFYEQYF
TGTGCCAGTAGCCGGACTAGCGGTTTCTACGAGCAGTACTTC
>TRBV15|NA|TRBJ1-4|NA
CATSRVTATNEKLFF
TGTGCCACCAGCAGAGTGACAGCAACTAATGAAAAACTGTTTTTT
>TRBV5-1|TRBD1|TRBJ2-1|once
CASSLGTGAYNEQFF
TGCGCCAGCAGCTTGGGGACAGGGGCCTACAATGAGCAGTTCTTC
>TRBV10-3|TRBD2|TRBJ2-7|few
CAISDAGALPYEQYF
TGTGCCATCAGTGACGCGGGAGCCCTACCCTACGAGCAGTACTTC
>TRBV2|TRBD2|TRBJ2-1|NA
CASSETRVGLAGQGGEQFF
TGTGCCAGCAGTGAAACCAGGGTGGGACTAGCGGGGCAGGGGGGTGAGCAGTTCTTC
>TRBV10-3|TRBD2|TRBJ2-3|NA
CAIKGTSSGTDTQYF
TGTGCCATCAAGGGGACTAGTTCGGGCACAGATACGCAGTATTTT
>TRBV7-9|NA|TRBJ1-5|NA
CASSPDSQPQHF
TGTGCCAGCAGCCCAGACAGTCAGCCCCAGCATTTT
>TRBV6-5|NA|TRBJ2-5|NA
CASSSIEETQYF
TGTGCCAGCAGTTCCATAGAAGAGACCCAGTACTTC
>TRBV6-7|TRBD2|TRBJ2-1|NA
CASSYSTTGTSANEQFF
TGTGCCAGCAGTTACTCAACTACAGGGACTAGCGCCAATGAGCAGTTCTTC
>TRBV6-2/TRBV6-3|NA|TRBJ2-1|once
CASSEGQKYNEQFF
TGTGCCAGCAGCGAGGGCCAGAAATACAATGAGCAGTTCTTC
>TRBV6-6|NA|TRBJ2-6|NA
CASSDSARSGANVLTF
TGTGCCAGCAGTGACTCCGCCCGGTCTGGGGCCAACGTCCTGACTTTC
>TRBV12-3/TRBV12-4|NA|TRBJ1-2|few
CASGDRYYGYTF
TGTGCCAGCGGCGACAGATACTATGGCTACACCTTC
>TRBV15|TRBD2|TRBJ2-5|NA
CATSSPLAGGDETQYF
TGTGCCACCAGCAGCCCACTAGCGGGAGGGGATGAGACCCAGTACTTC
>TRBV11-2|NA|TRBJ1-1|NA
CASRPSGTQIEAFF
TGTGCCAGCCGACCGTCCGGGACACAGATTGAAGCTTTCTTT
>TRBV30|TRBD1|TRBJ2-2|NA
CARHTTGGETGELFF
TGTGCCCGCCACACGACAGGGGGCGAAACCGGGGAGCTGTTTTTT
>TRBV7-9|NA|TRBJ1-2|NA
CASSRVPGMGYTF
TGTGCCAGCAGCCGAGTCCCCGGGATGGGCTACACCTTC
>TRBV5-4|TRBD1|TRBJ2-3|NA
CASSTLDRSPDTQYF
TGTGCCAGCAGCACCCTGGACAGGTCGCCAGATACGCAGTATTTT
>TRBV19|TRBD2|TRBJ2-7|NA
CASSMGRTSGYSYEQYF
TGTGCCAGTAGTATGGGTCGGACTAGCGGCTACTCCTACGAGCAGTACTTC
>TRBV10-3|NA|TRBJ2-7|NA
CAIRDFYEQYF
TGTGCCATCAGGGACTTCTACGAGCAGTACTTC
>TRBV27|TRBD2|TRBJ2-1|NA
CASSLFTSGSDNEQFF
TGTGCCAGCAGTTTGTTCACTAGCGGGAGCGACAATGAGCAGTTCTTC
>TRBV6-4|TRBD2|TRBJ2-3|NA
CASSDTAGGTDTQYF
TGTGCCAGCAGTGACACAGCGGGGGGGACAGATACGCAGTATTTT
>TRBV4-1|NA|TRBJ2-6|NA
CASSLGLAGVFSGANVLTF
TGCGCCAGCAGCCTAGGGCTGGCAGGGGTGTTTTCTGGGGCCAACGTCCTGACTTTC
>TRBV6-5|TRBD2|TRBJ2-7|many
CASTIGLAGSYEQYF
TGTGCCAGCACCATAGGACTAGCGGGGTCCTACGAGCAGTACTTC
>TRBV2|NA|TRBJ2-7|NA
CASSAQGTFGEQYF
TGTGCCAGCAGTGCACAGGGAACGTTTGGGGAGCAGTACTTC
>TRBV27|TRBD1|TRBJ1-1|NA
CASSFLGRTGGVMNTEAFF
TGTGCCAGCAGTTTTTTAGGAAGGACAGGGGGCGTAATGAACACTGAAGCTTTCTTT
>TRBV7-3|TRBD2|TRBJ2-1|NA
CASSFAAGDYNEQFF
TGTGCCAGCAGCTTTGCAGCGGGGGATTACAATGAGCAGTTCTTC
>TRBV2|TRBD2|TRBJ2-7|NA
CASTQPTSGSLYEQYF
TGTGCCAGCACACAACCTACTAGCGGGAGTCTGTACGAGCAGTACTTC
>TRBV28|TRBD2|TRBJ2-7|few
CASSLDAGGRTYEQYF
TGTGCCAGCAGTTTAGACGCGGGAGGGCGGACCTACGAGCAGTACTTC
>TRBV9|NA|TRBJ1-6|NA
CASSQGLPDSPLHF
TGTGCCAGCAGCCAGGGACTTCCGGATTCACCCCTCCACTTT
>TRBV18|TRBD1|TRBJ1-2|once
CASSPWLETGAEWGYTF
TGTGCCAGCTCACCGTGGCTCGAGACAGGGGCCGAATGGGGCTACACCTTC
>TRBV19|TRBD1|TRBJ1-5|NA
CASSIITGGNNQPQHF
TGTGCCAGTAGTATAATTACAGGGGGTAACAATCAGCCCCAGCATTTT
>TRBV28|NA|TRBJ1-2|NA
CASSLETVYGYTF
TGTGCCAGCAGTTTAGAGACAGTCTATGGCTACACCTTC
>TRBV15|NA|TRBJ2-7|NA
CATSPGTPYEQYF
TGTGCCACCAGCCCCGGGACACCCTACGAGCAGTACTTC
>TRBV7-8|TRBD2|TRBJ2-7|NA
CASSTRLAGANEQYF
TGTGCCAGCAGCACAAGACTAGCGGGAGCCAACGAGCAGTACTTC
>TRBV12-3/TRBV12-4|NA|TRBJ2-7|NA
CASSTGGTYEQYF
TGTGCCAGCAGTACTGGGGGCACCTACGAGCAGTACTTC